These T cell receptor beta chains were read from a single sample in a study of cytomegalovirus exposure and HLA in healthy donors. TCRdb's copy holds only in-frame clones and misses some; the assay was immunoSEQ multiplex PCR. Its listing shows about 30,000 clones. Sequenced material: PBMCs. These receptors were taken from a female donor in good health and CMV-seronegative. The CDR3 runs from the conserved cysteine through the conserved F or W. A D gene is named only where the DNA matches it firmly.

d_call j_call v_call cdr3_aa cdr3_nt
NA TRBJ1-2 TRBV9 CASSVDFYGYTF TGTGCCAGCAGCGTAGACTTTTATGGCTACACCTTC
NA TRBJ1-2 TRBV9 CASSAEQGTYGYTF TGTGCCAGCAGCGCGGAGCAGGGTACCTATGGCTACACCTTC
NA TRBJ2-3 TRBV2 CASSEASGETDTQYF TGTGCCAGCAGTGAAGCGTCAGGGGAAACAGATACGCAGTATTTT
TRBD1 TRBJ1-4 TRBV4-2 CASSQGGTGDEKLFF TGTGCCAGCAGCCAAGGCGGGACAGGGGATGAAAAACTGTTTTTT
NA TRBJ1-5 TRBV29-1 CSVPGQSTNQPQHF TGCAGCGTCCCTGGACAGTCGACAAATCAGCCCCAGCATTTT
NA TRBJ1-4 TRBV6-5 CASSDRTYNEKLFF TGTGCCAGCAGCGACAGGACCTATAATGAAAAACTGTTTTTT
TRBD2 TRBJ2-7 TRBV19 CASSLKGSTSGADEQYF TGTGCCAGTAGCCTCAAGGGGTCGACTAGCGGGGCTGACGAGCAGTACTTC
NA TRBJ1-1 TRBV6-6 CASRDLQGMNTEAFF TGTGCCAGCAGGGATCTGCAGGGAATGAACACTGAAGCTTTCTTT
NA TRBJ2-2 TRBV7-3 CASSSDSGELFF TGTGCCAGCAGCTCGGACAGCGGGGAGCTGTTTTTT
NA TRBJ2-3 TRBV9 CASSPWGVATDTQYF TGTGCCAGCAGCCCTTGGGGGGTTGCCACAGATACGCAGTATTTT
NA TRBJ1-1 TRBV30 CAWSVQGNTEAFF TGTGCCTGGAGTGTCCAGGGTAACACTGAAGCTTTCTTT
NA TRBJ1-4 TRBV9 CASSGGSEKLFF TGTGCCAGCAGCGGAGGGAGTGAAAAACTGTTTTTT
NA TRBJ2-1 TRBV9 CASSVWTDSYNEQFF TGTGCCAGCAGCGTCTGGACAGATTCCTACAATGAGCAGTTCTTC
TRBD1 TRBJ1-1 TRBV19 CASSLTGMGYTEAFF TGTGCCAGTAGTTTGACAGGGATGGGGTACACTGAAGCTTTCTTT
NA TRBJ2-2 TRBV6-5 CASSSWEPGTGELFF TGTGCCAGCAGTAGCTGGGAGCCGGGCACCGGGGAGCTGTTTTTT
NA TRBJ1-2 TRBV5-4 CASNQWGVWDQDGYTF TGTGCCAGCAACCAATGGGGGGTTTGGGATCAGGATGGCTACACCTTC
TRBD2 TRBJ2-1 TRBV6-5 CASRGLAGGINEQFF TGTGCCAGCAGGGGACTAGCGGGGGGGATTAATGAGCAGTTCTTC
TRBD1 TRBJ2-1 TRBV5-1 CASRIRQGARNEQFF TGCGCCAGCCGGATCAGACAGGGGGCCCGGAATGAGCAGTTCTTC
TRBD1 TRBJ2-7 TRBV13 CASRTGTGGYEQYF TGTGCCAGCAGAACCGGGACAGGGGGCTACGAGCAGTACTTC
NA TRBJ2-7 TRBV9 CASSVDGEPYEQYF TGTGCCAGCAGCGTAGACGGGGAACCCTACGAGCAGTACTTC
NA TRBJ2-1 TRBV7-2 CASSLRSSYNEQFF TGTGCCAGCAGCTTGCGGTCCTCCTACAATGAGCAGTTCTTC
TRBD1 TRBJ1-2 TRBV4-3 CASSQEGTGSNYGYTF TGCGCCAGCAGCCAAGAAGGGACAGGCTCTAACTATGGCTACACCTTC
NA TRBJ1-4 TRBV27 CASRSTGSEKLFF TGTGCCAGCAGATCAACAGGGAGTGAAAAACTGTTTTTT
TRBD1 TRBJ2-7 TRBV15 CATSRDRASPSYEQYF TGTGCCACCAGCCGCGACAGGGCGTCCCCCTCCTACGAGCAGTACTTC
NA TRBJ2-3 TRBV7-2 CASSLVAGTDTQYF TGTGCCAGCAGCTTAGTAGCGGGCACAGATACGCAGTATTTT
NA TRBJ1-1 TRBV29-1 CSVTRDVNTEAFF TGCAGCGTAACGCGGGATGTGAACACTGAAGCTTTCTTT
NA TRBJ2-5 TRBV11-3 CASGSEGQRGETQYF TGTGCCAGCGGGAGCGAGGGCCAACGAGGAGAGACCCAGTACTTC